The 11 T cell receptor beta chains given below trace back to one sample, sequenced in a study of shared clonotypes between healthy human individuals. Generated by immunoSEQ multiplex PCR, the TCRdb table keeps only in-frame clones and is missing some. The profile shows 950,000 to 1,100,000 clones, roughly 80% of them singletons. Sequenced sample: memory CD4+ T cells sorted from blood. Indicated subset: CD45RA-negative fraction. The receptors were gathered from a man between 18 and 35 years old in good health.

About this clone: One end of the junction fails to match germline, which may point to a read error. The J gene is TRBJ2-1, the V gene TRBV7-2, with D possibly being TRBD2 (6 bases). Per the germline V gene, CDR1 is SGHTA and CDR2 is FQGNSA. The CDR3 consists of 15 residues. The CDR3 sequence: CASSLSTSSMNGQFF. The CDR3 DNA follows: TGTGCCAGCAGCTTGTCGACTAGTTCAATGAATGGGCAGTTCTTC.

The rearrangement uses TRBV5-1 and TRBJ2-2; D ambiguous. The V gene lost 0 bases and the J gene lost 4 bases, with 7 bases spanning the gap. Germline V gene sequence: CDR1 SGHRS, CDR2 YFSETQ. The CDR3 sequence is 14 residues long. The CDR3 sequence is CASSLDLFTGELFF. DNA of the CDR3: TGCGCCAGCAGCTTGGATTTGTTCACCGGGGAGCTGTTTTTT.

This chain joins TRBV6-8 and TRBJ1-6; perhaps TRBD1 as D (5 bases). CDR1 is MNHGY and CDR2 is SAAAGT in the germline V gene. This CDR3 comprises 16 residues. The ends were cut back, 0 bases at V and 10 bases at J, with 16 bases in the middle. Here the CDR3 reads CASSYSRDPGGSPLHF. CDR3 sequence (DNA): TGTGCCAGCAGTTACTCGAGGGACCCCGGCGGGTCACCCCTCCACTTT.

This clone occurred once. The J gene is TRBJ2-2, the V gene TRBV19; D is possibly TRBD2 (6 bases). There are 15 residues in the CDR3. The germline V and J ends were trimmed by 4 bases and 3 bases, with 12 bases remaining between them. Germline V gene data show CDR1 as LNHDA and CDR2 as SQIVND (reference sequence). The CDR3 here is CASSSGLAHTGELFF. In DNA, the CDR3 is TGTGCCAGTAGTAGCGGGCTAGCGCACACCGGGGAGCTGTTTTTT.

This clone appeared once. V gene TRBV2 combines with J gene TRBJ1-4; no reliable D call. Germline-derived CDR1 and CDR2 are SNHLY and FYNNEI. V lost 2 bases and J 5 bases, leaving 6 bases between the germline ends. CDR3 size: 13 residues. CDR3 amino acids: CASSEWTNEKLFF. For the CDR3, the DNA is TGTGCCAGCAGTGAATGGACCAATGAAAAACTGTTTTTT.

This sequence joins TRBV28 and TRBJ1-4, with D maybe TRBD1 (5 bases). The CDR3 spans 16 residues. The germline V gene encodes CDR1 MDHEN and CDR2 SYDVKM. Trimming took off 3 bases at V and 0 bases at J, with 11 bases between the two ends. Here the CDR3 reads CASSFDSPATNEKLFF. As DNA, the CDR3 is TGTGCCAGCAGTTTCGACAGCCCTGCAACTAATGAAAAACTGTTTTTT.

The chain employs TRBV19 and TRBJ2-1, with D perhaps matching TRBD2 (5 bases). The CDR3 extends over 17 amino acids. Germline values: CDR1 LNHDA, CDR2 SQIVND (reference sequence). Trimming took off 2 bases at V and 3 bases at J, with 17 bases between the two ends. The CDR3 nucleotides read TGTGCCAGTAGTATAATGGCGGGTACCCTATTCTACAATGAGCAGTTCTTC. It translates to CASSIMAGTLFYNEQFF.

This clone was recorded once. The chain combines TRBV1 with TRBJ2-3; TRBD1 is taken as the D call from the table, unchecked against the DNA. TRBV1 is flagged as a pseudogene. The CDR3 spans 14 residues. CDR3 sequence (DNA): TGCACCAGCAGCCAAGATAACAGGACCGATACGCAGTATTTT. Its protein is CTSSQDNRTDTQYF.

As regards this clone: The same CDR3 arises from other DNA sequences in this sample as well. The chain recombines TRBV6-1 with TRBJ1-1, with D possibly being TRBD1 (5 bases). This CDR3 has 13 amino acids. V was clipped by 2 bases and J by 5 bases, with 9 bases between them. The germline gives CDR1 MNHNS, CDR2 SASEGT. CDR3 nucleotide sequence: TGTGCCAGCAGTGAATCAGGGAGAACTGAAGCTTTCTTT. It specifies CASSESGRTEAFF.

This clone was found many times. The rearrangement joins TRBV29-1 to TRBJ2-7; D possibly matches TRBD1 or TRBD2 (5 bases each). The germline gives CDR1 SQVTM, CDR2 ANQGSEA. The CDR3 consists of 14 residues. Trimming stripped 4 bases from V and 0 bases from J, with 13 bases between. The CDR3 reads CSVAGSTPSYEQYF. The CDR3 bases are TGCAGCGTTGCAGGGAGTACCCCCTCCTACGAGCAGTACTTC.

CDR3 region: CASSYQGGYNEQFF. Here the CDR3 DNA reads TGTGCCAGCAGTTACCAGGGAGGGTACAATGAGCAGTTCTTC. V gene TRBV6-6 combines with J gene TRBJ2-1, with 7 bases identical to TRBD2. The CDR3 extends over 14 amino acids. Losses at the gene ends were 2 bases for V and 4 bases for J; bases not matched to a gene: 2. Germline V lookup: CDR1 MNHNY, CDR2 SVGAGI (reference sequence).